Shown below are 22 T cell receptor beta chains from a single sample sequenced in a study of blood T cell repertoires in COVID-19. The protocol was immunoSEQ multiplex PCR, while the TCRdb copy is restricted to in-frame clones and leaves out a portion. The table has approximately 120,000 clones, approximately 85% seen once. The specimen was peripheral blood. The source is a woman of 80 years or more with COVID-19, enrolled during active disease.

The CDR3 loop reads CASSLKPGTESYEQYF. The CDR3 nucleotides are TGTGCCAGCAGCTTAAAACCCGGGACAGAAAGCTACGAGCAGTACTTC. The J gene is TRBJ2-7, the V gene TRBV11-2; 7 nucleotides agree with TRBD1. The CDR3 has 16 amino acids. In germline, CDR1 is SGHAT, CDR2 FQNNGV. The V gene end was trimmed by 2 bases and the J gene end by 3 bases; junction bases not matched to a gene: 10.

V is TRBV2 and J is TRBJ2-5; no reliable D call. The V gene's germline CDR1 is SNHLY and CDR2 FYNNEI. CDR3 length equals 14 residues. V lost 0 bases and J 5 bases, leaving 10 bases between the germline ends. The CDR3 sequence: CASSEASSRETQYF. DNA of the CDR3: TGTGCCAGCAGTGAAGCTTCATCTAGGGAGACCCAGTACTTC.

DNA of the CDR3: TGTGCCATCAGTTCCGACAGGGGCACAGATACGCAGTATTTT. Translation gives CAISSDRGTDTQYF. The rearrangement links TRBV10-3 to TRBJ2-3; 7 bases fit TRBD1. The CDR3 has 14 amino acids. The V gene's germline CDR1 is ENHRY and CDR2 SYGVKD. V gave up 5 bases and J gave up 1 base; unmatched junction bases: 3.

This chain joins TRBV7-9 and TRBJ2-5, with 7 bases aligning to TRBD2. V dropped 5 bases and J dropped 5; count of bases not matched to a gene: 11. From germline, CDR1 is SEHNR and CDR2 FQNEAQ (reference sequence). The CDR3 sequence is 15 residues long. The CDR3 region has the DNA TGTGCCAGCAGCGCAGGGACTACTAACGGGGAGACCCAGTACTTC. Translated: CASSAGTTNGETQYF.

DNA of the CDR3: TGCGCCAGCAGCCAAGGGGGGAAAGGGGGGACAGGGGATCGAAGATATGGCTACACCTTC. This translates into CASSQGGKGGTGDRRYGYTF. V and J are TRBV4-3 and TRBJ1-2, with 10 bases that match TRBD1. Germline trimming cut 1 base from V and 5 bases from J; bases unmatched to any gene: 19. This CDR3 has 20 amino acids. Germline CDR1 and CDR2: LGHNA and YSLEER.

The chain has TRBV2 and TRBJ2-6; TRBD2 agrees at 7 bases. Germline CDR1 is SNHLY and CDR2 is FYNNEI. CDR3 length: 16 residues. V lost 6 bases, J lost 1 base, and 6 bases stayed unmatched. In nucleotides, the CDR3 is TGTGCCAGCAGCGCCTGGGGGGGGTCTGGGGCCAACGTCCTGACTTTC. Translated, it gives CASSAWGGSGANVLTF.

The CDR3 sequence: CASSSGTPAGEQYF. CDR3 DNA sequence: TGTGCCAGCAGTTCCGGGACTCCGGCGGGGGAGCAGTACTTC. V and J are TRBV7-9 and TRBJ2-7; perhaps TRBD2 as D (6 bases). Looked up from germline, CDR1 is SEHNR and CDR2 is FQNEAQ (reference sequence). V shed 6 bases and J shed 7 bases, with 19 bases lying between them. The CDR3 has 14 residues.

This clone has just a few counts. The V and J genes are TRBV7-2 and TRBJ2-5; weak D call: TRBD1 (6 bases). Looked up from germline, CDR1 is SGHTA and CDR2 is FQGNSA. Trimming took off 1 base at V and 4 bases at J, with 16 bases between the two ends. This CDR3 is 16 amino acids long. In DNA form, the CDR3 reads TGTGCCAGCAGCTTAGGTTGGGACAAGGACAGAGAGACCCAGTACTTC. This sequence encodes CASSLGWDKDRETQYF.

This chain uses TRBV5-4 with TRBJ2-7, with 11 bases identical to TRBD2. Germline V CDR1 and CDR2: SGHNT, YYREEE (reference sequence). J gave up 5 bases and V 0 bases, and 7 bases lay outside the gene matches. The CDR3 is 16 residues long. This chain's CDR3 is CASSLAGTSGRNEQYF. CDR3 nucleotides: TGTGCCAGCAGCTTGGCCGGGACTAGCGGACGGAACGAGCAGTACTTC.

This chain uses TRBV28 with TRBJ2-7, with 10 bases aligning to TRBD1. The CDR3 is 15 amino acids. Losses at the gene ends were 9 bases for V and 6 bases for J; bases not matched to a gene: 14. Germline assignment: CDR1 MDHEN and CDR2 SYDVKM. The CDR3 coding sequence is TGTGCCAGTGCTACTACCGGGACAGGGGCTTCCGAGCAGTACTTC. Translating it yields CASATTGTGASEQYF.

The chain is built from TRBV28 and TRBJ1-2; possible D gene TRBD1, 5 bases. CDR3 length: 13 amino acids. Trimming removed 3 bases at V and 6 bases at J, with 11 bases between. The germline V gene has CDR1 MDHEN and CDR2 SYDVKM. The DNA for the CDR3 is TGTGCCAGCAGTTTCGGGCAGGGCAATGGCTACACCTTC. This translates into CASSFGQGNGYTF.

Here the CDR3 reads CATSDKPAGSYEQYF. As DNA, the CDR3 is TGTGCCACCAGTGATAAGCCGGCGGGGTCATACGAGCAGTACTTC. J is TRBJ2-7 and V is TRBV24-1; maybe TRBD2 (6 bases). Germline CDR1 reads KGHDR; CDR2 reads SFDVKD. V was cut by 3 bases and J by 4 bases, with 15 bases left in between. The CDR3 is 15 residues long.

The CDR3 region has the DNA TGTGCCAGCAGTCGGGCAGGGGAGTTGAGTACTGAAGCTTTCTTT. This sequence encodes CASSRAGELSTEAFF. V gene TRBV6-2 or TRBV6-3 combines with J gene TRBJ1-1; D possibly corresponds to TRBD1 (6 bases). Germline CDR1 and CDR2: MNHEY and SVGEGT. The CDR3 sequence is 15 residues long. V was shortened by 5 bases and J by 5 bases, with 18 bases between the two germline ends.

V gene TRBV6-5 combines with J gene TRBJ1-1, with D unclear. CDR1 and CDR2 from the germline V gene are MNHEY and SVGAGI. This CDR3 region has 13 residues. The germline V and J ends were trimmed by 8 bases and 3 bases, with 13 bases remaining between them. CDR3 coding DNA: TGTGCCAGCCGATTGGAGGCTTACACTGAAGCTTTCTTT. This encodes CASRLEAYTEAFF.

V usage is TRBV6-1 and J usage is TRBJ2-7; 8 nucleotides align to TRBD1. Germline V gene data show CDR1 as MNHNS and CDR2 as SASEGT. V dropped 1 base and J dropped 3; count of bases not matched to a gene: 5. This CDR3 comprises 15 residues. The CDR3 reads CASSEGTGGLYEQYF. In nucleotides, the CDR3 is TGTGCCAGCAGTGAAGGTACAGGGGGGCTCTACGAGCAGTACTTC.

This clone was observed a few times. The rearrangement joins TRBV13 to TRBJ2-7; a weak D match, TRBD1 (5 bases). CDR3 length: 11 amino acids. Between the trimmed V and J ends, which lost 4 bases and 7 bases, there was a span of 8 bases. CDR1 is PRHDT, CDR2 FYEKMQ, per germline (reference sequence). CDR3 protein: CASSYNREQYF. CDR3 DNA: TGTGCCAGCAGCTATAACAGGGAGCAGTACTTC.

The CDR3 nucleotides are TGTGCCAGCAGTTTCATAGGGGGCGTTTCTGAAGCTTTCTTT. This gives the protein CASSFIGGVSEAFF. The V gene is TRBV27, the J gene TRBJ1-1; the match to TRBD1 covers 7 bases. The ends lost 3 bases at V and 6 bases at J; junction bases unmatched: 7. Per germline, CDR1 MNHEY and CDR2 SMNVEV (reference sequence). This CDR3 spans 14 amino acids.

The genes are TRBV7-9 and TRBJ1-2; D is perhaps TRBD1 (6 bases). V gave up 5 bases and J gave up 5 bases, with 18 bases separating them. The CDR3 covers 15 residues. The germline gives CDR1 SEHNR, CDR2 FQNEAQ (reference sequence). CDR3 protein: CASSLDRPPEYGYTF. As DNA, the CDR3 is TGTGCCAGCAGCCTCGACAGGCCCCCCGAATATGGCTACACCTTC.

The rearrangement joins TRBV28 to TRBJ1-5; D may be TRBD1 (6 bases). The CDR3 sequence is 11 residues long. Trimming removed 10 bases from V and 5 bases from J, with 9 bases in between. Germline CDR1 MDHEN, CDR2 SYDVKM. CDR3 DNA sequence: TGTGCCACTCAGGGGCATCAGCCCCAGCATTTT. Translation gives CATQGHQPQHF.

The rearrangement joins TRBV6-5 to TRBJ2-7; 7 bases are a match to TRBD1. CDR3 length: 15 residues. CDR1 and CDR2 (germline): MNHEY, SVGAGI. The ends lost 8 bases at V and 3 bases at J; junction bases unmatched: 13. CDR3 residues: CASRTVPGTVYEQYF. The CDR3 region has the DNA TGTGCCAGCCGAACCGTGCCAGGGACAGTCTACGAGCAGTACTTC.

The chain combines TRBV4-3 with TRBJ1-6; D gene ambiguous. Germline V lookup: CDR1 LGHNA, CDR2 YSLEER. The ends were cut back, 0 bases at V and 8 bases at J, with 5 bases in the middle. The CDR3 is 13 residues long. CDR3 region: CASSQEYDSPLHF. DNA for the CDR3: TGCGCCAGCAGCCAAGAATATGATTCACCCCTCCACTTT.

The table lists this clone with a few counts. This chain joins TRBV7-9 and TRBJ2-7, with TRBD2 identical over 7 bases. CDR1 is SEHNR and CDR2 is FQNEAQ in the germline V gene (reference sequence). This CDR3 is 13 amino acids long. Trimming took 4 bases from V and 4 from J; bases not matched to a gene: 4. For the CDR3, the DNA is TGTGCCAGCAGCTCCGGGAGGATTTACGAGCAGTACTTC. This translates into CASSSGRIYEQYF.